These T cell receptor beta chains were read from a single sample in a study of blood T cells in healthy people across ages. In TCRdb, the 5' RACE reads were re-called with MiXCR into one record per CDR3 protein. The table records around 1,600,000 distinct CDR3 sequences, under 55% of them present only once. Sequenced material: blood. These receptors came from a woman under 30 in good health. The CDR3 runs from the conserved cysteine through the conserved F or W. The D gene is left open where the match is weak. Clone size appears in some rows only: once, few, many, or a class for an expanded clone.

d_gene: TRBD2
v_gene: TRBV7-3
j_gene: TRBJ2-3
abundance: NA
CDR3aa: CASSLRSGSGADTQYF
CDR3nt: TGTGCCAGCAGCTTACGTAGCGGGAGTGGGGCAGATACGCAGTATTTT

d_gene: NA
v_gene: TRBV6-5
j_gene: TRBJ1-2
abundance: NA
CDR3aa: CASSVRPNYGYTF
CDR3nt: TGTGCCAGCAGTGTAAGACCAAACTATGGCTACACCTTC

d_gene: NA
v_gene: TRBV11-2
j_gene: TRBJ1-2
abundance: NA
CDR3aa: CASSPSPRRDRYGYTF
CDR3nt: TGTGCCAGCAGCCCCTCCCCGCGGAGGGACCGCTATGGCTACACCTTC

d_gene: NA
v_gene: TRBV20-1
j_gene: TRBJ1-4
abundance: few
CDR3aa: CSARGPSTEKLFF
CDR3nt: TGCAGTGCTAGAGGGCCCTCGACGGAAAAACTGTTTTTT

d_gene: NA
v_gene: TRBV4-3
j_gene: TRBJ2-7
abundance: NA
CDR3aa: CASSQVVGTYNEQYF
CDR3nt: TGCGCCAGCAGCCAAGTCGTAGGGACCTACAATGAGCAGTACTTC

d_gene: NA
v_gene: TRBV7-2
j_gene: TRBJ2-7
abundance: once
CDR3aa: CASSFQLAAYEQYF
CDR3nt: TGTGCCAGCAGCTTTCAGTTAGCGGCCTACGAGCAGTACTTC

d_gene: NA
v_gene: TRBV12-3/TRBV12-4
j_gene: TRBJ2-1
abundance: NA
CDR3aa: CASRQTPYNEQFF
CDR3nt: TGTGCCAGCAGGCAGACACCTTACAATGAGCAGTTCTTC

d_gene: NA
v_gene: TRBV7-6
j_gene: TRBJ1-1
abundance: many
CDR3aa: CASSLDRETEAFF
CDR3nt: TGTGCCAGCAGCTTAGACAGGGAAACTGAAGCTTTCTTT

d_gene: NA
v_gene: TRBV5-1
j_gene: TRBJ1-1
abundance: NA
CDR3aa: CASSLSAGLPEAFF
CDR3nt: TGCGCCAGCAGCTTGTCGGCAGGGCTTCCTGAAGCTTTCTTT

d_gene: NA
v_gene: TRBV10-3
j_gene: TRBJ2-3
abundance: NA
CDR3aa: CAISEILGWGTDTQYF
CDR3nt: TGTGCCATCAGTGAAATCCTAGGGTGGGGTACAGATACGCAGTATTTT

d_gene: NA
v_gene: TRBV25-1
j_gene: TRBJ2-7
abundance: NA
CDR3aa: CASSARDLYEQYF
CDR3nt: TGTGCCAGCAGTGCCCGGGACCTCTACGAGCAGTACTTC

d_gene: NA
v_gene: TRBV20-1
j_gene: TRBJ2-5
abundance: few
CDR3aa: CSATNANQETQYF
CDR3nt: TGCAGTGCGACTAACGCTAACCAAGAGACCCAGTACTTC

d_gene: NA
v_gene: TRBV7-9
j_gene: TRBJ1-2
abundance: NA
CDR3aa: CASSPGKNYGYTF
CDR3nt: TGTGCCAGCAGCCCCGGAAAGAACTATGGCTACACCTTC

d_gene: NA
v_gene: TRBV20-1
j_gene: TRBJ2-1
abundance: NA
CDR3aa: CSARETRSGEQFF
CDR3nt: TGCAGTGCTAGAGAAACTAGGTCCGGTGAGCAGTTCTTC

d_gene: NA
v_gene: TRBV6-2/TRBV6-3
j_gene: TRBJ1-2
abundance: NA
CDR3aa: CASSYGGADGYTF
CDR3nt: TGTGCCAGCAGTTACGGAGGGGCCGATGGCTACACCTTC

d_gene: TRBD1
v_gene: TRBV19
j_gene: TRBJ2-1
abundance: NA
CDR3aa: CASSPNRGTGANEQFF
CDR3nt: TGTGCCAGTAGTCCCAATAGGGGGACAGGGGCCAATGAGCAGTTCTTC

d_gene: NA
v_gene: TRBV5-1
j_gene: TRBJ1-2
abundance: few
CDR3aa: CASSLARERYGYTF
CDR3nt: TGCGCCAGCAGCTTGGCCCGGGAGCGCTATGGCTACACCTTC

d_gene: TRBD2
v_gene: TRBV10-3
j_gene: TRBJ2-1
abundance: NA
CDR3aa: CAIRGRLATHKQFF
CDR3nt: TGTGCCATCAGAGGTAGACTAGCGACCCATAAGCAGTTCTTC

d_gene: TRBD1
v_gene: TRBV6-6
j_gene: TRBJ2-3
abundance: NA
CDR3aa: CASEDRPSTDTQYF
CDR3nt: TGTGCCAGCGAGGACAGGCCTAGCACAGATACGCAGTATTTT

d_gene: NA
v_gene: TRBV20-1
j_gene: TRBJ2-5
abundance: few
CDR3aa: CSVATGHLQETQYF
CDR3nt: TGCAGTGTTGCGACGGGACACCTCCAAGAGACCCAGTACTTC

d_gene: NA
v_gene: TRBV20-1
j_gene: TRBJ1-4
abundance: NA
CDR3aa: CSATGRHQTNEKLFF
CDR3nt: TGCAGTGCCACCGGACGACACCAAACTAATGAAAAACTGTTTTTT

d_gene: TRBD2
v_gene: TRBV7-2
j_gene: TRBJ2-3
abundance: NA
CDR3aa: CASSLARTSGGSTETQYF
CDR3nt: TGTGCCAGCAGCTTAGCGAGGACTAGCGGGGGTAGCACAGAGACGCAGTATTTT

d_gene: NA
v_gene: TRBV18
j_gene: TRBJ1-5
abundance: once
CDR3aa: CASSHNRDNQPQHF
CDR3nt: TGTGCCAGCTCACATAACAGGGATAATCAGCCCCAGCATTTT

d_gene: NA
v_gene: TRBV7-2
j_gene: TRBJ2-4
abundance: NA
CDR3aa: CASGLDRVISNIQYF
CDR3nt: TGTGCCAGCGGCTTAGACCGAGTTATCTCAAACATTCAGTACTTC

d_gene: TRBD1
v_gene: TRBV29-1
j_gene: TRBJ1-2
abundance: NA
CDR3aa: CSVEGDRGLLNYGYTF
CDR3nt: TGCAGCGTTGAGGGGGACAGGGGGCTCTTAAACTATGGCTACACCTTC

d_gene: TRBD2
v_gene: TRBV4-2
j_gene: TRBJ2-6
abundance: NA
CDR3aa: CASSHPSGGSGANVLTF
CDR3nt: TGTGCCAGCAGCCATCCCTCGGGGGGATCTGGGGCCAACGTCCTGACTTTC

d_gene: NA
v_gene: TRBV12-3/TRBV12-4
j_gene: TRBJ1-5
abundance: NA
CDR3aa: CASSLPQNQPQHF
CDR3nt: TGTGCCAGCAGTTTACCTCAAAATCAGCCCCAGCATTTT

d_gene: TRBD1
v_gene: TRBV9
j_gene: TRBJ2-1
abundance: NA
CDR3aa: CASSVVGTGVHNEQFF
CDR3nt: TGTGCCAGCAGCGTAGTAGGGACAGGGGTCCACAATGAGCAGTTCTTC

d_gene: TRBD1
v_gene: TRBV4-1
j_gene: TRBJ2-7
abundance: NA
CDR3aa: CASSQTTGGQNEQYF
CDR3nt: TGCGCCAGCAGCCAGACGACAGGGGGCCAAAACGAGCAGTACTTC

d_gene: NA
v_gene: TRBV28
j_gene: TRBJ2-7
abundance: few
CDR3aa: CASRVWDEQYF
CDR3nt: TGTGCCAGCAGGGTCTGGGACGAGCAGTACTTC

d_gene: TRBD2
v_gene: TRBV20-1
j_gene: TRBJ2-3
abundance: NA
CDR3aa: CSPGGSGGRYSTDTQYF
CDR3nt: TGCAGTCCAGGGGGTAGCGGGGGGCGATATAGCACAGATACGCAGTATTTT

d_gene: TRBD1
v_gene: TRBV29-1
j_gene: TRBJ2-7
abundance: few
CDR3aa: CSAGTGRYEQYF
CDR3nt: TGCAGCGCCGGGACAGGGAGATACGAGCAGTACTTC

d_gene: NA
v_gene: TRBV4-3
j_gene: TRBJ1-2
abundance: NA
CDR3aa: CASSPPGVNGYTF
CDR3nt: TGCGCCAGCAGCCCGCCGGGGGTGAATGGCTACACCTTC

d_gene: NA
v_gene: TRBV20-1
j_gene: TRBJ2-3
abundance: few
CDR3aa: CSARADSAEDTQYF
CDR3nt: TGCAGTGCTAGAGCGGACTCGGCCGAGGATACGCAGTATTTT

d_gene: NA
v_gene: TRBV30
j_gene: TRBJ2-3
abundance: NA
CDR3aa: CAWSVRDRGTDTQYF
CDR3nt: TGTGCCTGGAGTGTGCGGGACAGAGGCACAGATACGCAGTATTTT

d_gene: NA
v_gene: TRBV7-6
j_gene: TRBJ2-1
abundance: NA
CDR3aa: CASSLYHSGYNEQFF
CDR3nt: TGTGCCAGCAGCTTATACCATAGTGGTTACAATGAGCAGTTCTTC

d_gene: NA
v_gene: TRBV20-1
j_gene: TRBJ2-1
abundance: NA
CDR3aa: CSARVVPAYNEQFF
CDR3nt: TGCAGTGCTAGGGTGGTACCCGCCTACAATGAGCAGTTCTTC

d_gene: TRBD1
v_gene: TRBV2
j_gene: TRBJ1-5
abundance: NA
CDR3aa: CASSHDLTGGYSNQPQHF
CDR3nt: TGTGCCAGCAGTCACGACCTTACAGGGGGCTATAGCAATCAGCCCCAGCATTTT

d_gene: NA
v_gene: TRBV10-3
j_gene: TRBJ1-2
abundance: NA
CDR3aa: CAISESKNYTF
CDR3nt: TGTGCCATCAGTGAGTCGAAGAACTACACCTTC

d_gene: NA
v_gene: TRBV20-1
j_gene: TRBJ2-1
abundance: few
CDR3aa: CSASSTGRAGSNEQFF
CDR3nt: TGCAGTGCTAGTTCAACGGGACGAGCGGGTAGCAATGAGCAGTTCTTC

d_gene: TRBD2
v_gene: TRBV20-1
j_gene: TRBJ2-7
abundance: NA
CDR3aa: CSARGRGTGHNEQYF
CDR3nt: TGCAGTGCTAGAGGGCGGGGGACGGGGCACAATGAGCAGTACTTC

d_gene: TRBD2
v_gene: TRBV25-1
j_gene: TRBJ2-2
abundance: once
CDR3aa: CATRDYHTGELFF
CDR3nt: TGTGCCACCCGGGACTACCACACCGGGGAGCTGTTTTTT

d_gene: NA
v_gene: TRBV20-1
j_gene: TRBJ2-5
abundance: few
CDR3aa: CSASLSAAQYF
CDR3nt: TGCAGTGCTAGTCTTAGTGCGGCCCAGTACTTC

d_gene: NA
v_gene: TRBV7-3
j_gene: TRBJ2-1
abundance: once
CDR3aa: CAHGTKGTQTVNEQFF
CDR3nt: TGTGCGCACGGTACGAAGGGGACCCAAACGGTCAATGAGCAGTTCTTC

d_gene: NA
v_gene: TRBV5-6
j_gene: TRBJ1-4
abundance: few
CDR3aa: CASSVGDPSTNEKLFF
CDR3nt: TGTGCCAGCAGCGTCGGGGACCCCTCAACTAATGAAAAACTGTTTTTT

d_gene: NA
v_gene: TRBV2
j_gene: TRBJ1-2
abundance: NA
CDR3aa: CASSDPRKSNYGHTF
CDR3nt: TGTGCCAGCAGTGATCCCAGAAAGTCGAACTATGGCCACACCTTC

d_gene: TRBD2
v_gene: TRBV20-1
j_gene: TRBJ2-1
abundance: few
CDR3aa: CSARETSGTYNEQFF
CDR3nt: TGCAGTGCTAGAGAGACTAGCGGGACGTACAATGAGCAGTTCTTC

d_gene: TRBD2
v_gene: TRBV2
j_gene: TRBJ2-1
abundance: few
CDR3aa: CASNRGTSGYDNEQFF
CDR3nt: TGTGCCAGCAACCGAGGGACTAGCGGGTACGACAATGAGCAGTTCTTC

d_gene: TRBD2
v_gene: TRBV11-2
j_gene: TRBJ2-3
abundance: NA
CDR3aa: CTSSLSAGVTDTQYF
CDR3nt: TGTACCAGCAGCTTATCAGCGGGGGTCACAGATACGCAGTATTTT

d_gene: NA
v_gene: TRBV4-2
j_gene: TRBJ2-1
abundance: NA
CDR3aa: CASSQDSLVFTYNEQFF
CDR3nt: TGTGCCAGCAGCCAAGATTCACTAGTGTTCACCTACAATGAGCAGTTCTTC

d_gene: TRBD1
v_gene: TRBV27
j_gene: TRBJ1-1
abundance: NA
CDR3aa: CASGKGTDGMNTEAFF
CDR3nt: TGTGCCAGCGGTAAAGGGACAGACGGCATGAACACTGAAGCTTTCTTT